The rows below give T cell receptor beta chains drawn from one sample of a study of blood T cell repertoires in COVID-19. Some clones are missing from TCRdb's copy, which holds only in-frame ones; the method was immunoSEQ multiplex PCR. There are under 250,000 clones in the sample; roughly 85% occur only once, and about 2.5% lies in the top ten. Specimen: peripheral blood. These receptor sequences come from a woman aged 70-85 years with COVID-19, enrolled during active disease. CDR3s include the opening cysteine and the closing phenylalanine or tryptophan. D genes are given only for firm matches. A clone size is listed for some rows: how often the clone was seen (once, few, many), or a class if it is expanded.

D gene	V gene	CDR3 length	clone size	J gene	CDR3 protein	CDR3 DNA
-	TRBV7-9	15	once	TRBJ1-1	CASSLTQGLGTEAFF	TGTGCCAGCAGCTTAACACAGGGCCTCGGGACTGAAGCTTTCTTT
-	TRBV24-1	14	few	TRBJ2-3	CATSVAKRTDTQYF	TGTGCCACCAGTGTAGCCAAGCGGACAGATACGCAGTATTTT
TRBD1	TRBV15	15	-	TRBJ1-2	CATSRDGQGSYGYTF	TGTGCCACCAGCAGAGATGGACAGGGGTCCTATGGCTACACCTTC
-	TRBV5-6	14	-	TRBJ2-5	CASSFGLAQETQYF	TGTGCCAGCAGCTTTGGGCTAGCCCAAGAGACCCAGTACTTC
TRBD1	TRBV11-2	15	-	TRBJ1-5	CASSSDRGVGQPQHF	TGTGCCAGCAGCTCCGACAGGGGCGTGGGTCAGCCCCAGCATTTT
-	TRBV3-1/TRBV3-2	14	few	TRBJ2-7	CASSQVPGAYEQYF	TGTGCCAGCAGCCAAGTTCCGGGAGCCTACGAGCAGTACTTC
TRBD2	TRBV7-2	15	-	TRBJ2-7	CASTQSGGISYEQYF	TGTGCCAGCACCCAAAGCGGGGGGATCTCCTACGAGCAGTACTTC
TRBD1	TRBV6-1	15	few	TRBJ2-7	CASSEPGQGYYEQYF	TGTGCCAGCAGTGAACCGGGACAGGGGTATTACGAGCAGTACTTC
-	TRBV7-3	15	-	TRBJ1-1	CASSPQGTMNTEAFF	TGTGCCAGCAGCCCACAAGGGACTATGAACACTGAAGCTTTCTTT
TRBD1	TRBV18	15	-	TRBJ1-5	CASSQDRVGNQPQHF	TGTGCCAGCTCCCAGGACAGGGTGGGCAATCAGCCCCAGCATTTT
-	TRBV25-1	15	-	TRBJ1-4	CASSERGGAGEKLFF	TGTGCCAGCAGTGAACGTGGGGGCGCTGGTGAAAAACTGTTTTTT
-	TRBV7-3	12	-	TRBJ1-2	CASSYFSYGYTF	TGTGCCAGCAGCTACTTTTCCTATGGCTACACCTTC
TRBD1	TRBV2	14	-	TRBJ1-1	CASSSDRGLTEAFF	TGTGCCAGCAGTTCGGACAGGGGGCTGACTGAAGCTTTCTTT
-	TRBV10-2	14	-	TRBJ1-2	CASSEEGANYGYTF	TGCGCCAGCAGTGAAGAGGGAGCAAACTATGGCTACACCTTC
-	TRBV29-1	11	-	TRBJ1-2	CSVGGTYGYTF	TGCAGCGTGGGGGGTACCTATGGCTACACCTTC
-	TRBV6-2/TRBV6-3	14	-	TRBJ1-1	CASSFVAGGTEAFF	TGTGCCAGCAGTTTCGTGGCCGGAGGCACTGAAGCTTTCTTT
TRBD2	TRBV7-9	14	-	TRBJ2-7	CASSSGLATYEQYF	TGTGCCAGCAGCTCTGGACTAGCCACCTACGAGCAGTACTTC
-	TRBV11-2	13	-	TRBJ1-2	CASSLVGGGGYTF	TGTGCCAGCAGCTTAGTAGGCGGCGGTGGCTACACCTTC
TRBD1	TRBV5-8	15	-	TRBJ2-5	CASSSRDRGKETQYF	TGTGCCAGCAGCAGCCGGGACAGGGGGAAAGAGACCCAGTACTTC
TRBD1	TRBV10-3	15	-	TRBJ1-2	CAISDQERGPHGYTF	TGTGCCATCAGTGACCAAGAAAGGGGGCCCCATGGCTACACCTTC
TRBD1	TRBV10-3	14	-	TRBJ1-6	CACNPGTDNSPLHF	TGTGCCTGCAACCCCGGGACAGATAATTCACCCCTCCACTTT
-	TRBV30	14	-	TRBJ2-2	CAWVFGQNTGELFF	TGTGCCTGGGTGTTTGGGCAGAACACCGGGGAGCTGTTTTTT
-	TRBV29-1	14	-	TRBJ1-3	CSVALSFSGNTIYF	TGCAGCGTTGCCTTGAGTTTCTCTGGAAACACCATATATTTT
TRBD2	TRBV9	15	once	TRBJ2-2	CASSAGGRRYGELFF	TGTGCCAGCAGCGCGGGGGGGCGTAGGTACGGGGAGCTGTTTTTT
TRBD1	TRBV10-3	14	-	TRBJ2-7	CAISATGGTYEQYF	TGTGCCATCAGTGCGACAGGGGGCACCTACGAGCAGTACTTC
-	TRBV5-1	14	-	TRBJ1-2	CASSDLQNNYGYTF	TGCGCCAGCAGCGATCTACAGAACAACTATGGCTACACCTTC
-	TRBV4-2	18	few	TRBJ2-7	CASSQGPIGTTSSYEQYF	TGTGCCAGCAGCCAAGGACCCATCGGGACAACCTCCTCCTACGAGCAGTACTTC
-	TRBV30	17	-	TRBJ1-6	CAWSPGQLSSYNSPLHF	TGTGCCTGGAGTCCGGGACAATTGAGCTCCTATAATTCACCCCTCCACTTT
TRBD2	TRBV6-5	14	-	TRBJ2-4	CASRTGTSKNIQYF	TGTGCCAGCAGAACCGGGACTAGTAAAAACATTCAGTACTTC
-	TRBV6-6	15	-	TRBJ1-5	CASRETGLPNQPQHF	TGTGCCAGCAGAGAAACAGGGTTACCCAATCAGCCCCAGCATTTT
-	TRBV6-2/TRBV6-3	15	-	TRBJ2-5	CASSYIGEGGETQYF	TGTGCCAGCAGTTATATAGGGGAAGGCGGAGAGACCCAGTACTTC
TRBD1	TRBV11-2	15	-	TRBJ1-1	CASSFSGTENTEAFF	TGTGCCAGCAGCTTCTCCGGGACAGAGAACACTGAAGCTTTCTTT
TRBD2	TRBV7-9	12	-	TRBJ2-3	CASGGLVDTQYF	TGTGCCAGCGGAGGACTAGTAGATACGCAGTATTTT
-	TRBV6-2/TRBV6-3	13	many	TRBJ1-2	CASSIPTGYGYTF	TGTGCCAGCAGCATACCGACAGGATATGGCTACACCTTC
-	TRBV6-5	14	-	TRBJ1-1	CASRETGLNTEAFF	TGTGCCAGCAGAGAGACAGGTCTGAACACTGAAGCTTTCTTT
TRBD1	TRBV11-3	17	-	TRBJ2-7	CASSLNRPGTGVPEQYF	TGTGCCAGCAGCTTAAATCGCCCCGGGACAGGGGTCCCTGAGCAGTACTTC
-	TRBV5-6	13	once	TRBJ2-7	CASSVFKDSEQYF	TGTGCCAGCAGCGTATTCAAAGACAGCGAGCAGTACTTC
-	TRBV7-2	16	-	TRBJ1-6	CASSLGSRGPNSPLHF	TGTGCCAGCAGCTTAGGATCCAGGGGCCCAAATTCACCCCTCCACTTT
-	TRBV19	15	-	TRBJ1-6	CASAQVFGRDSPLHF	TGTGCCAGTGCCCAGGTTTTTGGGCGGGATTCACCCCTCCACTTT
TRBD1	TRBV4-2	15	-	TRBJ2-1	CASSRDRDSYNEQFF	TGTGCCAGCAGCCGAGACAGGGACTCCTACAATGAGCAGTTCTTC
-	TRBV7-3	15	few	TRBJ2-1	CASSLTGSTYNEQFF	TGTGCCAGCAGCCTGACAGGTTCTACCTACAATGAGCAGTTCTTC
-	TRBV5-1	16	-	TRBJ1-2	CASSLLGGALDYGYTF	TGCGCCAGCAGCTTACTAGGGGGGGCGCTTGACTATGGCTACACCTTC